The present T cell receptor beta chain was sequenced within a study of cytomegalovirus exposure and HLA in healthy donors. Study outcomes and limitations: Rare TCR sequences dominated, though some public TCRs recurred in many donors. Listed as cytomegalovirus-associated were around 160 TCR beta chains.

Produced via immunoSEQ multiplex PCR; TCRdb's table is partial and in-frame only. The sample has roughly 120,000 clones, approximately 85% seen once; the top ten hold approximately 4.9%. The validation cohort, a group of 130 or so subjects, included the donors and was separate from the roughly 670-subject first cohort. V was trimmed by 5 bases and J by 0 bases, leaving 13 bases between them. Per the germline V gene, CDR1 is SQVTM and CDR2 is ANQGSEA. The length of the CDR3 is 14 residues. In the case of this clone: Its target is not known.

The sequenced sample was PBMCs. The sequence derives from a man between 18 and 29 years old in good health and CMV-seronegative. The chain couples TRBV29-1 to TRBJ1-1; a weak D match, TRBD1 (5 bases). CDR3 protein: CSVNMQGLNTEAFF. CDR3 bases: TGCAGCGTTAACATGCAGGGCTTGAACACTGAAGCTTTCTTT.